This T cell receptor beta chain appears in the sequencing data of a study of blood T cell repertoires in COVID-19. Across the study: COVID-19 samples from acute and convalescent phases originated in the United States, Italy and Spain.

Per the authors' pipeline: Quantification of nucleated cells was approximated via reference gene primer amplification. Only in-frame clones appear in the TCRdb table, and some are missing; sequencing was by immunoSEQ multiplex PCR. V, J and clone size are taken as reported in that table, and D and trimming were inferred from the DNA itself. The top ten hold about 5% of the sample, which has about 99,000 clones, 82% seen once. The V and J ends lost 3 bases and 3 bases respectively, with 9 bases between them. The CDR3 is 13 amino acids. Germline assignment: CDR1 GTSNPN and CDR2 SVGIG (reference sequence).

This TCR was sampled from a man aged 60-69 years with acute or convalescent COVID-19. V and J are TRBV30 and TRBJ1-5, with D perhaps matching TRBD1 (5 bases). The material sequenced was peripheral blood. The DNA of the CDR3 is TGTGCCTGGAGGGGGGAGGACAATCAGCCCCAGCATTTT. Translation: CAWRGEDNQPQHF.